This T cell receptor beta chain came from a study of T cell repertoires in cytomegalovirus infection. Study-wide background: Selected CMV epitopes included recently identified HLA-C-restricted ones as well as well-studied HLA-B-restricted ones. Study results and limitations: Dominating the ex vivo response were TCR beta clonotypes that were CMV-specific and HLA-C-restricted.

Via MiXCR, TCRdb re-called the reads, giving one row per CDR3 protein. Of about 480,000 distinct CDR3 sequences listed, roughly a third were seen once; the top ten hold roughly 15%. The germline V gene has CDR1 SGHVS and CDR2 FNYEAQ. The CDR3 totals 15 residues. The V gene end was trimmed by 4 bases and the J gene end by 5 bases; junction bases not matched to a gene: 7. A word on this clonotype: What it binds is not known.

The chain joins TRBV7-6 to TRBJ2-3; TRBD2 matches 9 bases. The specimen was cultured PBMCs, collected from culture after CMV antigen stimulation. The receptor was isolated from a human donor in good health (CMV status not recorded). Some clones in this sample may be carry-over from other donors' samples. The CDR3 sequence is CASSSAGGRGDTQYF. DNA for the CDR3: TGTGCCAGCAGCTCGGCGGGAGGGCGTGGAGATACGCAGTATTTT.